Here is one TCR beta chain with its context. Antigen specificity is unknown. The sample belongs to a study of cytomegalovirus exposure and HLA in healthy donors. The protocol was immunoSEQ multiplex PCR, while the TCRdb copy is restricted to in-frame clones and leaves out a portion. The sample yields 150,000 to 200,000 clones, more than 75% seen once. Separate from the approximately 730-subject first cohort, the 120-subject validation cohort was the one that the donors belonged to. Findings and caveats of the study: The classifier was said to identify cytomegalovirus status with high specificity and sensitivity. Associated with cytomegalovirus, according to the listing, were 150 to 200 TCR beta chains. Whilst most TCR sequences proved rare, a subset of public TCRs occurred across many donors.

Germline CDR1 and CDR2: SGDLS and YYNGEE. This CDR3 has 14 residues. The V end lost 0 bases, the J end lost 2 bases, and 9 bases lay between the germline ends. The sequencing input was PBMCs. J is TRBJ2-7 and V is TRBV9; D is perhaps TRBD1 (6 bases). The sequence was collected from a woman in her 30s in good health and CMV-seronegative. The CDR3 region is CASSVAGDTYEQYF. The CDR3 DNA reads as TGTGCCAGCAGCGTAGCAGGGGACACCTACGAGCAGTACTTC.